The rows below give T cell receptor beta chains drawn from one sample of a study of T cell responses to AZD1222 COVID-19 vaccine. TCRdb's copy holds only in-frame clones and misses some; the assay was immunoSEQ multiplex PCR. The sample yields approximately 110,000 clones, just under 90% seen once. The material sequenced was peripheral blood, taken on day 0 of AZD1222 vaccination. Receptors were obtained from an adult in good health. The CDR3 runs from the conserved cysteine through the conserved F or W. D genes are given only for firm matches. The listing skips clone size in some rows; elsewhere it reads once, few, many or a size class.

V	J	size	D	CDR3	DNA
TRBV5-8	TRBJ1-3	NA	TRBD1	CASSPGTGSISGNTIYF	TGTGCCAGCAGCCCAGGGACAGGGTCGATCTCTGGAAACACCATATATTTT
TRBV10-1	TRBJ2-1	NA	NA	CASTSGAYNEQFF	TGCGCCAGCACCAGTGGGGCCTACAATGAGCAGTTCTTC
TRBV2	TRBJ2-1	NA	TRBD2	CASSGDLSGRAGDEQFF	TGTGCCAGCAGTGGGGACCTTAGCGGGAGGGCCGGCGATGAGCAGTTCTTC
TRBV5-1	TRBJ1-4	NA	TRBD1	CASSLQPGQINERLFF	TGCGCCAGCAGCTTGCAACCGGGACAGATTAATGAAAGACTGTTTTTT
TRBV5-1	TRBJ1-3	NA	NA	CASSLDTAAFGNTIYF	TGCGCCAGCAGCTTGGATACAGCCGCCTTTGGAAACACCATATATTTT
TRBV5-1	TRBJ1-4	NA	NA	CASSLDPGSTNEKLFF	TGCGCCAGCAGCTTGGATCCGGGATCAACTAATGAAAAACTGTTTTTT
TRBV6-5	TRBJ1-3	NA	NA	CASSYGAANSGNTIYF	TGTGCCAGCAGTTATGGGGCAGCCAACTCTGGAAACACCATATATTTT
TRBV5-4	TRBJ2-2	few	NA	CASSLGGTGELFF	TGTGCCAGCAGCTTGGGGGGGACCGGGGAGCTGTTTTTT
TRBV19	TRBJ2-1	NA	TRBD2	CASSIDSASGDYNEQFF	TGTGCCAGTAGTATAGATAGTGCTAGCGGGGATTACAATGAGCAGTTCTTC
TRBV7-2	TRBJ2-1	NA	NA	CASSLTRSSYNEQFF	TGTGCCAGCAGCTTAACCCGCAGCTCCTACAATGAGCAGTTCTTC
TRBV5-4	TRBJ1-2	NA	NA	CASSLGRGYDYTF	TGTGCCAGCAGCTTGGGACGGGGGTATGACTACACCTTC
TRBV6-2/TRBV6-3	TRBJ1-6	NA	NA	CASTPGDYNSPLHF	TGTGCCAGCACCCCAGGGGACTATAATTCACCCCTCCACTTT
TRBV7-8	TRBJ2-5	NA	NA	CASSMRTAQETQYF	TGTGCCAGCAGCATGAGGACAGCTCAAGAGACCCAGTACTTC
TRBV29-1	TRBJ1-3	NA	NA	CSVEGEGQSSGNTIYF	TGCAGCGTTGAGGGAGAGGGCCAGAGCTCTGGAAACACCATATATTTT
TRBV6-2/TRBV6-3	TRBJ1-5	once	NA	CASSLQTEGQPQHF	TGTGCCAGCAGTTTGCAGACAGAGGGTCAGCCCCAGCATTTT
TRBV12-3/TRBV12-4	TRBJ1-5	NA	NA	CASTEGLWEPQHF	TGTGCCAGCACGGAGGGTCTGTGGGAGCCCCAGCATTTT
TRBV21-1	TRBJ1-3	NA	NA	CASSKALIQNVGNTIYF	TGTGCCAGCAGCAAAGCGCTTATCCAAAATGTAGGAAACACCATATATTTT
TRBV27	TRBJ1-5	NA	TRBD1	CASSLMGQTGSRPQHF	TGTGCCAGCAGTTTAATGGGGCAGACAGGGTCAAGGCCCCAGCATTTT
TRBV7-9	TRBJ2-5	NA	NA	CASSWGQETQYF	TGTGCCAGCAGCTGGGGGCAAGAGACCCAGTACTTC
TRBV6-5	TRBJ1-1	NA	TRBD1	CASRPEQGTTEAFF	TGTGCCAGCAGACCAGAACAGGGGACCACTGAAGCTTTCTTT
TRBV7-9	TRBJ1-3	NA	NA	CASSYQGNSGNTIYF	TGTGCCAGCAGCTACCAGGGAAACTCTGGAAACACCATATATTTT
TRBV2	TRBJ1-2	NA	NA	CASRNRDPRRRGYTF	TGTGCCAGCAGGAACAGGGACCCCAGACGACGAGGCTACACCTTC
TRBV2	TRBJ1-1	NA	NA	CASSDSGAQGAFF	TGTGCCAGCAGTGACTCGGGGGCGCAGGGCGCTTTCTTT
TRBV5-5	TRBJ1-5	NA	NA	CASSLGVRAGQPQHF	TGTGCCAGCAGCTTAGGGGTCCGGGCTGGCCAGCCCCAGCATTTT
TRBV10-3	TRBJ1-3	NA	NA	CAISGLGNTIYF	TGTGCCATCAGTGGGCTCGGAAACACCATATATTTT
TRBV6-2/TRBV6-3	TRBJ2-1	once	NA	CASSSFNNEQFF	TGTGCCAGCAGTTCCTTCAACAATGAGCAGTTCTTC
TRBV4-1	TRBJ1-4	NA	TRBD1	CASTNQGWTGDEKLFF	TGCGCCAGCACCAACCAGGGTTGGACAGGGGATGAAAAACTGTTTTTT
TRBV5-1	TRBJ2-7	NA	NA	CASSLLERSYEQYF	TGCGCCAGCAGCTTGCTCGAGCGCTCCTACGAGCAGTACTTC
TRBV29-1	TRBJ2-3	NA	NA	CSVGAASTDTQYF	TGCAGCGTTGGGGCGGCTAGCACAGATACGCAGTATTTT
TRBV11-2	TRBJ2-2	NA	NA	CASIPRGDSGELFF	TGTGCCAGTATTCCCAGGGGAGATTCAGGGGAGCTGTTTTTT
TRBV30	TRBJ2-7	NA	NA	CAWLQGREQYF	TGTGCCTGGCTTCAGGGGCGAGAGCAGTACTTC
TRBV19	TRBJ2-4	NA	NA	CASSTYRAGEHIQYF	TGTGCCAGTAGTACTTACAGGGCGGGGGAACACATTCAGTACTTC
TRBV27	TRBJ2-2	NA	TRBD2	CASSLSIGGGRSGELFF	TGTGCCAGCAGTTTATCGATTGGCGGGGGGCGGAGCGGGGAGCTGTTTTTT
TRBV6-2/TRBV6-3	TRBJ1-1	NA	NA	CASSSWGQGNTEAFF	TGTGCCAGCAGTTCTTGGGGCCAGGGAAACACTGAAGCTTTCTTT
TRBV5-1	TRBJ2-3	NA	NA	CASSPRGPGTGDSQYF	TGCGCCAGCAGCCCAAGAGGCCCCGGGACTGGGGATTCGCAGTATTTT
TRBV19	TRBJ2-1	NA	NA	CASSIMLPGTGNEQFF	TGTGCCAGTAGTATAATGCTGCCGGGAACGGGGAATGAGCAGTTCTTC
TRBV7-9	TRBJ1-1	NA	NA	CASSLDRVRTEAFF	TGTGCCAGCAGCTTAGACAGGGTGAGGACTGAAGCTTTCTTT
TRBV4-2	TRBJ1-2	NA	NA	CASSQDVKRRYGYTF	TGTGCCAGCAGCCAAGACGTAAAACGGCGGTATGGCTACACCTTC
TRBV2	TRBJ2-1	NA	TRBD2	CASSASGGPNNEQFF	TGTGCCAGCAGTGCATCGGGAGGGCCGAACAATGAGCAGTTCTTC
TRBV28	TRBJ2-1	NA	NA	CASSFPAGVTNEQFF	TGTGCCAGCAGTTTTCCCGCAGGGGTTACAAATGAGCAGTTCTTC
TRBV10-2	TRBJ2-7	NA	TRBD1	CASSLDRGYEQYF	TGCGCCAGCAGTTTGGACAGGGGCTACGAGCAGTACTTC